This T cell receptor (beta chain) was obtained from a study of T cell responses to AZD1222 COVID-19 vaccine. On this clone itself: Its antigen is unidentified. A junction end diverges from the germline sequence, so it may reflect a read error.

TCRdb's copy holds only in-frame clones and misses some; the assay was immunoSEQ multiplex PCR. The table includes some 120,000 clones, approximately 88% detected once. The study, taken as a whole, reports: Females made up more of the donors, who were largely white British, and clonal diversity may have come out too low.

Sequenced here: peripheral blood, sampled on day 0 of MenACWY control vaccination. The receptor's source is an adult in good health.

CDR3 region: CASSLSTSSNEQYF. The CDR3 bases are TGTGCCAGCAGCTTAAGTACTAGCTCCAACGAGCAGTACTTC. V is TRBV7-9 and J is TRBJ2-7; D is perhaps TRBD2 (6 bases). Looked up from germline, CDR1 is SEHNR and CDR2 is FQNEAQ (reference sequence). CDR3 length: 14 residues.